The 26 T cell receptor beta chains below come from one sample, sequenced in a study of type 1 and type 2 diabetes patients. Amplification started from genomic DNA. Multiplex PCR with 30 forward and 13 reverse primers amplified the TCR beta CDR3. Via MiXCR, TCRdb re-called the multiplex PCR reads, giving one row per CDR3 protein. The sample holds about 270,000 distinct CDR3 sequences, more than 45% seen once. The material sequenced was peripheral blood mononuclear cells (PBMCs). The source is a man between 18 and 35 years old with type 2 diabetes.

The chain joins TRBV12-3 or TRBV12-4 to TRBJ2-2; D is unresolved. This CDR3 contains 14 residues. V dropped 3 bases and J dropped 1 base, with 6 bases sitting between them. The CDR3 region has the DNA TGTGCCAGCAGTTTGGCCCGGAACACCGGGGAGCTGTTTTTT. Its translation: CASSLARNTGELFF.

The chain links TRBV10-3 to TRBJ2-7; D is uncertain. This CDR3 is built from 15 residues. CDR1 is ENHRY and CDR2 is SYGVKD in the germline V gene. Trimming cost V 6 bases and J 2 bases, with 17 bases left between them. CDR3 bases: TGTGCCATCAGCTCCTGCCGCCACGCCCCCTACGAGCAGTACTTC. Protein product: CAISSCRHAPYEQYF.

This sequence joins TRBV20-1 and TRBJ2-7; 13 nucleotides match TRBD2. This CDR3 is 18 amino acids long. V shed 0 bases, J shed 5 bases, and the junction held 13 bases outside the gene matches. Germline V lookup: CDR1 DFQATT, CDR2 SNEGSKA (reference sequence). The CDR3, as DNA: TGCAGTGCTAGAGATGATGGACTAGCGGGGGCCAACCCTGACGAGCAGTACTTC. Its protein product is CSARDDGLAGANPDEQYF.

In this sample, this clonotype turned up many times. The chain is built from TRBV30 and TRBJ2-5, with D perhaps matching TRBD2 (5 bases). Looked up from germline, CDR1 is GTSNPN and CDR2 is SVGIG (reference sequence). The CDR3 consists of 12 residues. The CDR3 coding sequence is TGTGCTGGAAAGGGAGACCAAGAGACCCAGTACTTC. Translation: CAGKGDQETQYF.

The V gene is TRBV6-1, the J gene TRBJ2-3, with TRBD2 as a possible D gene (6 bases). The germline V gene encodes CDR1 MNHNS and CDR2 SASEGT. The CDR3 loop spans 14 amino acids. Trimming pared 10 bases from V and 4 bases from J, leaving 18 bases between. This chain's CDR3 is CAIPFAGRADTQYF. The CDR3 DNA is TGTGCCATCCCTTTCGCGGGAAGGGCAGATACGCAGTATTTT.

This chain uses TRBV19 with TRBJ2-5; no firm D call. CDR3 size: 14 residues. CDR1 is LNHDA and CDR2 is SQIVND in the germline V gene (reference sequence). The V end lost 0 bases, the J end lost 4 bases, and 9 bases lay between the germline ends. The CDR3 region has the DNA TGTGCCAGTAGTATAGATTTGGTCCGAGAGACCCAGTACTTC. Protein: CASSIDLVRETQYF. Drawing the rest from reference TRBV19 and TRBJ2-5, the complete variable domain is DGGITQSPKYLFRKEGQNVTLSCEQNLNHDAMYWYRQDPGQGLRLIYYSQIVNDFQKGDIAEGYSVSREKKESFPLTVTSAQKNPTAFYLCASSIDLVRETQYFGPGTRLLVL.

This clonotype appeared many times. The chain is built from TRBV25-1 and TRBJ2-5; D unclear. V was cut by 6 bases and J by 1 base, with 6 bases left in between. The CDR3 consists of 12 residues. Germline V gene data show CDR1 as MGHDK and CDR2 as SYGVNS. DNA of the CDR3: TGTGCCAGCAGCTGGATCCAAGAGACCCAGTACTTC. It codes for CASSWIQETQYF.

This chain links TRBV4-3 with TRBJ1-4, with D perhaps TRBD1 (6 bases). CDR3 length: 15 amino acids. In germline, CDR1 is LGHNA, CDR2 YSLEER. V lost 4 bases to trimming and J lost 6 bases, with 15 bases between them. In DNA form, the CDR3 reads TGCGCCAGCAGCCCACCAAGGGACACCGATGAAAAACTGTTTTTT. It codes for CASSPPRDTDEKLFF.

This clonotype has more than one count but fewer than ten. The V gene is TRBV4-3, the J gene TRBJ1-2; D is ambiguous. This CDR3 contains 16 residues. The V gene lost 2 bases and the J gene lost 4 bases, with 17 bases spanning the gap. The germline V gene has CDR1 LGHNA and CDR2 YSLEER. The CDR3 DNA reads as TGCGCCAGCAGCCAATTCGGCAGATACTTGGGCTATGGCTACACCTTC. This encodes CASSQFGRYLGYGYTF.

This clonotype has a single count. The CDR3 bases are TGTGCCAGCAGTTACGGGACTAGCGTATACTTC. Translation gives CASSYGTSVYF. The rearrangement joins TRBV2 to TRBJ2-7, with 10 bases fitting TRBD2. The CDR3 length is 11 residues. Germline CDR1 reads SNHLY; CDR2 reads FYNNEI. Germline trimming cut 5 bases from V and 13 bases from J; bases unmatched to any gene: 5.

This clonotype was detected a few times. One junction end disagrees with the germline gene, perhaps due to a read error. The genes are TRBV7-7 and TRBJ1-4; 7 nucleotides agree with TRBD1. Germline assignment: CDR1 SSHAT and CDR2 FNYEAQ (reference sequence). The CDR3 runs 15 residues. CDR3 loop: CASSARQGEGEKLFF. The CDR3 DNA is TGTGCTAGCAGCGCGCGTCAGGGGGAGGGGGAAAAACTGTTTTTT.

V usage is TRBV10-1 and J usage is TRBJ2-1; D is possibly TRBD1 or TRBD2 (6 bases each). V dropped 4 bases and J dropped 10 bases, with 17 bases sitting between them. This CDR3 has 14 amino acids. The V gene's germline CDR1 is WNHNN and CDR2 SYGVQD (reference sequence). The CDR3 DNA reads TGCGCCAGCAGTGGTGAGGGGGGCCTTTCCGAGCAGTTCTTC. Its protein is CASSGEGGLSEQFF.

The chain recombines TRBV10-2 with TRBJ2-4; D gene ambiguous. CDR3 size: 15 residues. V shed 3 bases and J shed 0 bases, with 9 bases lying between them. The germline CDR1 and CDR2 sequences are WSHSY and SAAADI. CDR3: CASSDPGLAKNIQYF. CDR3 nucleotide sequence: TGCGCCAGCAGTGACCCAGGTCTAGCCAAAAACATTCAGTACTTC.

The chain combines TRBV19 with TRBJ1-2; no clear D gene. Trimming left V 4 bases short and J 6 bases short, with 6 bases between. From germline, CDR1 is LNHDA and CDR2 SQIVND (reference sequence). The CDR3 is 11 amino acids. CDR3: CASSTRNGYTF. CDR3 nucleotide sequence: TGTGCCAGTAGTACAAGGAATGGCTACACCTTC. Together with reference TRBV19 and TRBJ1-2, the CDR3 gives the full variable domain: DGGITQSPKYLFRKEGQNVTLSCEQNLNHDAMYWYRQDPGQGLRLIYYSQIVNDFQKGDIAEGYSVSREKKESFPLTVTSAQKNPTAFYLCASSTRNGYTFGSGTRLTVV.

This chain joins TRBV7-3 and TRBJ2-1; 7 bases line up with TRBD2. The CDR3 consists of 15 residues. Losses at the gene ends were 2 bases for V and 6 bases for J; bases not matched to a gene: 7. CDR1 and CDR2 from the germline V gene are SGHTA and FQGTGA. The CDR3 loop is CASSLEAGAFNEQFF. CDR3 nucleotide sequence: TGTGCCAGCAGCTTAGAGGCGGGAGCGTTCAATGAGCAGTTCTTC.

This clonotype was seen more than once but under ten times. The J gene is TRBJ2-2, the V gene TRBV10-1; D unresolved. V lost 2 bases and J 1 base, leaving 5 bases between the germline ends. Germline CDR1 and CDR2: WNHNN and SYGVQD (reference sequence). The CDR3 is made up of 14 amino acids. In DNA, the CDR3 is TGCGCCAGCAGTGAGCTCGGGAACACCGGGGAGCTGTTTTTT. It codes for CASSELGNTGELFF.

With respect to this clonotype: At one of its ends the junction is not consistent with the germline gene, which may arise from a read error. This chain connects TRBV7-7 to TRBJ2-2; 7 nucleotides match TRBD1. The CDR3 is 15 residues long. Germline lookup yields CDR1 SSHAT and CDR2 FNYEAQ (reference sequence). Here the CDR3 DNA reads TGTGCTAGCAGCTTAGGTGCAGGGGGCACCGGGGAGCTGTTTTTT. This sequence encodes CASSLGAGGTGELFF.

The CDR3 sequence is CASLGRYTEAFF. In nucleotides, the CDR3 is TGTGCCAGTCTCGGACGGTACACTGAAGCTTTCTTT. J is TRBJ1-1 and V is TRBV19; D gene ambiguous. Trimming stripped 8 bases from V and 3 bases from J, with 10 bases between. CDR1 is LNHDA, CDR2 SQIVND, per germline (reference sequence). The CDR3 extends over 12 amino acids.

This clonotype was seen a few times. The chain joins TRBV6-5 to TRBJ2-6; D is undetermined. Trimming removed 1 base from V and 0 bases from J, with 13 bases in between. Germline loops: CDR1 MNHEY, CDR2 SVGAGI. The CDR3 is made up of 18 amino acids. DNA of the CDR3: TGTGCCAGCAGTTACTTCCAGGAGACCCTCTCTGGGGCCAACGTCCTGACTTTC. Amino acid sequence: CASSYFQETLSGANVLTF.

The CDR3 DNA reads TGCAGTGCTAGAGATTGGACTAGCGGGAGAGGGAGGTCCTACGAGCAGTACTTC. Translation gives CSARDWTSGRGRSYEQYF. V usage is TRBV20-1 and J usage is TRBJ2-7; TRBD2 matches at 13 bases. The CDR3 totals 18 residues. CDR1 is DFQATT and CDR2 is SNEGSKA in the germline V gene (reference sequence). The V segment lost 0 bases and the J segment 1 base; nucleotides outside the gene matches: 9.

This clonotype was detected a few times. The rearrangement uses TRBV20-1 and TRBJ2-5; 7 nucleotides agree with TRBD1. The CDR3 consists of 14 residues. Per the germline V gene, CDR1 is DFQATT and CDR2 is SNEGSKA (reference sequence). The J segment lost 2 bases and the V segment lost 6 bases, leaving 9 bases of the junction unmatched. CDR3 sequence reads: CSATNDREQETQYF. Here the CDR3 DNA reads TGCAGTGCCACAAACGACAGGGAACAAGAGACCCAGTACTTC.

This sequence joins TRBV29-1 and TRBJ2-1; D is uncertain. Trimming removed 4 bases at V and 7 bases at J, with 8 bases between. The CDR3 is 11 residues long. Looked up from germline, CDR1 is SQVTM and CDR2 is ANQGSEA. The CDR3 coding sequence is TGCAGCGTTGGATTTGGAAATGAGCAGTTCTTC. Its protein is CSVGFGNEQFF.

The chain joins TRBV4-3 to TRBJ2-5, with a possible D match to TRBD2 (5 bases). The CDR3 loop spans 17 amino acids. Trimming removed 0 bases from V and 1 base from J, with 15 bases in between. Germline values: CDR1 LGHNA, CDR2 YSLEER. As DNA, the CDR3 is TGCGCCAGCAGCCAAGAAAAGACTAAGGGCCCCCAAGAGACCCAGTACTTC. Translated: CASSQEKTKGPQETQYF.

The V call is TRBV7-9, the J call TRBJ2-7; 8 nucleotides line up with TRBD2. With 10 bases clipped from V and 0 bases from J, the junction kept 8 bases outside the gene matches. The CDR3 loop spans 14 amino acids. The germline V gene has CDR1 SEHNR and CDR2 FQNEAQ (reference sequence). The DNA of the CDR3 is TGTGCCACCAATCTAGCGGGCAGCTCCTACGAGCAGTACTTC. It encodes CATNLAGSSYEQYF.

V gene TRBV7-8 combines with J gene TRBJ2-5; 9 positions agree with TRBD2. The V and J ends lost 1 base and 5 bases, in that order; junction bases with no gene match: 14. Germline CDR1 and CDR2: SGHVS and FQNEAQ. The CDR3 covers 18 residues. CDR3 sequence (DNA): TGTGCCAGCAGCTTAGGACCCCTTGCGGGGGGGGGACTGGAGACCCAGTACTTC. Its protein is CASSLGPLAGGGLETQYF.

The chain combines TRBV30 with TRBJ2-5, with D perhaps TRBD1 (5 bases). Trimming took 3 bases from V and 0 from J, leaving 11 bases between them. The CDR3 extends over 14 amino acids. CDR1 is GTSNPN, CDR2 SVGIG, per germline (reference sequence). CDR3 sequence (DNA): TGTGCCTGGAGGGGGCCCAGGCACCAAGAGACCCAGTACTTC. Protein sequence: CAWRGPRHQETQYF.